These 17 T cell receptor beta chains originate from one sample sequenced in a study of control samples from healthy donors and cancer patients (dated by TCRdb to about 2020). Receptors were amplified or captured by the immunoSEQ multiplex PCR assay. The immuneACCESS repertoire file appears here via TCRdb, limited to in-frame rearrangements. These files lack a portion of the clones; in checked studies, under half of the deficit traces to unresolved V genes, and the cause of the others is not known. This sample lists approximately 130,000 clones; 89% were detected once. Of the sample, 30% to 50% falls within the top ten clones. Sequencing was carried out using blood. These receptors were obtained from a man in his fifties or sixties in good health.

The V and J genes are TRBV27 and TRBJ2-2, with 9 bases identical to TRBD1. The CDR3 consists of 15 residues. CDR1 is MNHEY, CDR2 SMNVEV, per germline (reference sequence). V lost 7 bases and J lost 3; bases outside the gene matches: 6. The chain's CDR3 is CASTKGQGDTGELFF. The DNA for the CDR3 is TGTGCCAGCACCAAGGGACAGGGTGACACCGGGGAGCTGTTTTTT.

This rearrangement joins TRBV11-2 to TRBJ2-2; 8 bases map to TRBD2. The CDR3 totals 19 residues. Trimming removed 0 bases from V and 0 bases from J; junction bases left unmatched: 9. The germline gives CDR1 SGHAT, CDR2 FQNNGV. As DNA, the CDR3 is TGTGCCAGCAGCTTAGATCTGTTAGCGGGGTATGCGAACACCGGGGAGCTGTTTTTT. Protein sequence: CASSLDLLAGYANTGELFF.

CDR3 in amino acids: CARSLAPRPSGQYF. The CDR3 nucleotides read TGTGCCAGAAGCTTAGCGCCTAGACCATCTGGGCAGTACTTC. J is TRBJ2-7 and V is TRBV7-5; TRBD2, the D gene given by the table, was not confirmed from the DNA. TRBV7-5 is termed a pseudogene. The CDR3 is 14 amino acids.

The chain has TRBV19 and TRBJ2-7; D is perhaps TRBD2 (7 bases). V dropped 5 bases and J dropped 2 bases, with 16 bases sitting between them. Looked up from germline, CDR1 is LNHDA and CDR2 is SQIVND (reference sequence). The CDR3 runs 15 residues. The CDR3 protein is CASSGGGFIPYEQYF. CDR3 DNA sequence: TGTGCCAGTAGTGGGGGGGGCTTTATACCCTACGAGCAGTACTTC. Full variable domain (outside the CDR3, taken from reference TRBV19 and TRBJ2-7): DGGITQSPKYLFRKEGQNVTLSCEQNLNHDAMYWYRQDPGQGLRLIYYSQIVNDFQKGDIAEGYSVSREKKESFPLTVTSAQKNPTAFYLCASSGGGFIPYEQYFGPGTRLTVT.

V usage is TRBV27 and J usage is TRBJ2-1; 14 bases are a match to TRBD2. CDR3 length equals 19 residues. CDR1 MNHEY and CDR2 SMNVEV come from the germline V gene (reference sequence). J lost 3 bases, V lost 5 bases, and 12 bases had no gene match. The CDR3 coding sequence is TGTGCCAGCAGTCCAGGACTAGCGGGGGGCCCATTCCTCTACAATGAGCAGTTCTTC. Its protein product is CASSPGLAGGPFLYNEQFF.

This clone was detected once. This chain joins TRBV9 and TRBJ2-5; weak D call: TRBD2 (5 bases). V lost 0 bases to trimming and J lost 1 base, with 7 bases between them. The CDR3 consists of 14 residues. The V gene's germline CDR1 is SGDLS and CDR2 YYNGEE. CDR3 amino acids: CASSVDTSQETQYF. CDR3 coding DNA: TGTGCCAGCAGCGTAGATACTAGCCAAGAGACCCAGTACTTC.

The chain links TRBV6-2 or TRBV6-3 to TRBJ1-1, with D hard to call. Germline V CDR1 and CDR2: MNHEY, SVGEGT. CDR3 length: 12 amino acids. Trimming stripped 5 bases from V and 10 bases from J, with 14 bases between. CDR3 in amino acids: CASSHGPSGAFF. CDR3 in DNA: TGTGCCAGCAGTCACGGGCCTTCAGGAGCTTTCTTT.

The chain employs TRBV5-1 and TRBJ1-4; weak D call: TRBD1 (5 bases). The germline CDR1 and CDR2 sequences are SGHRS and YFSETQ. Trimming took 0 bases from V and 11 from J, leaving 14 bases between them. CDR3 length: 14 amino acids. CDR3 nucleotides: TGCGCCAGCAGCTTGGACAGGAGTCAGGAGAAACTGTTTTTT. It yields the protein CASSLDRSQEKLFF.

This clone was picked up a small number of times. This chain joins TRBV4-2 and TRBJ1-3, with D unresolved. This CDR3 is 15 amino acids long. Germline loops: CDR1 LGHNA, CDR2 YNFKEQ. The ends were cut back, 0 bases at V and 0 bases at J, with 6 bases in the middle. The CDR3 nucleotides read TGTGCCAGCAGCCAAGATACTGCCTCTGGAAACACCATATATTTT. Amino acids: CASSQDTASGNTIYF.

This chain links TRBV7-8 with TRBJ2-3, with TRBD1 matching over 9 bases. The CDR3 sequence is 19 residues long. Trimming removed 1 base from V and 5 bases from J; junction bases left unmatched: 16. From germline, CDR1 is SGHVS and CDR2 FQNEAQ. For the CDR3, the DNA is TGTGCCAGCAGCTTAGAGTCCATGCCTACAGGGGGCGCGGGAGATACGCAGTATTTT. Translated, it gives CASSLESMPTGGAGDTQYF.

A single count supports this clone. The CDR3 here is CATSRDGRVAPSYEQYF. The CDR3 DNA follows: TGTGCCACCAGCAGAGATGGCCGCGTAGCGCCGAGCTACGAGCAGTACTTC. This chain links TRBV15 with TRBJ2-7; D may be TRBD2 (5 bases). The V gene's germline CDR1 is LNHNV and CDR2 YYDKDF (reference sequence). This CDR3 is 17 amino acids long. V dropped 0 bases and J dropped 3 bases, with 18 bases sitting between them.

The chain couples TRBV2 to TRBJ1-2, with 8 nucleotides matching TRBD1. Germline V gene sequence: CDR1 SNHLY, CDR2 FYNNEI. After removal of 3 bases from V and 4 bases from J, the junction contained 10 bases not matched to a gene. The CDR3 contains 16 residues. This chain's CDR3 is CASSDPPLQGGYGYTF. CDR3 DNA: TGTGCCAGCAGTGACCCTCCGTTACAGGGGGGCTATGGCTACACCTTC.

The CDR3, as DNA: TGTGCCAGCAGCCGACTAGCGGGATACAATGAGCAGTTCTTC. Translating it yields CASSRLAGYNEQFF. The chain recombines TRBV6-5 with TRBJ2-1, with TRBD2 matching over 11 bases. CDR1 is MNHEY, CDR2 SVGAGI, per germline. This CDR3 has 14 amino acids. J was trimmed by 4 bases and V by 6 bases; bases with no gene match: 2.

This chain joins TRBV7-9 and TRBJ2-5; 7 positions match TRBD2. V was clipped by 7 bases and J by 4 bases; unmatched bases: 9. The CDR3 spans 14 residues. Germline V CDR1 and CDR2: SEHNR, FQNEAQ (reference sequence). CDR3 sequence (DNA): TGTGCCAGCACCTACGGGGAGGGTCGAGAGACCCAGTACTTC. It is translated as CASTYGEGRETQYF.

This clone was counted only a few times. CDR3 DNA: TGTGCCACCAGTGGCTGGAGAACCGGGACAGGGAGGACCGGGGAGCTGTTTTTT. Its translation: CATSGWRTGTGRTGELFF. V usage is TRBV24-1 and J usage is TRBJ2-2; 9 bases line up with TRBD1. The V and J ends lost 5 bases and 5 bases, in that order; junction bases with no gene match: 14. This CDR3 is 18 amino acids long. Germline values: CDR1 KGHDR, CDR2 SFDVKD.

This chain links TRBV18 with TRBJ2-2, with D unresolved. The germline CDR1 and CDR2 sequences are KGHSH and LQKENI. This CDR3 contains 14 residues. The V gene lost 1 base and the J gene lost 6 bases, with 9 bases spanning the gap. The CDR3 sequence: CASSPQNQAGELFF. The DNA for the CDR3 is TGTGCCAGCTCACCACAAAATCAGGCCGGGGAGCTGTTTTTT.

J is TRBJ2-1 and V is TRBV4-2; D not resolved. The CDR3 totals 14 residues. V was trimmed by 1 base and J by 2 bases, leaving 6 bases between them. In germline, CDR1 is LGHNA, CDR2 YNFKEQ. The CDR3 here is CASSQAEPYNEQFF. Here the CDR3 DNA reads TGTGCCAGCAGCCAAGCAGAGCCCTACAATGAGCAGTTCTTC.